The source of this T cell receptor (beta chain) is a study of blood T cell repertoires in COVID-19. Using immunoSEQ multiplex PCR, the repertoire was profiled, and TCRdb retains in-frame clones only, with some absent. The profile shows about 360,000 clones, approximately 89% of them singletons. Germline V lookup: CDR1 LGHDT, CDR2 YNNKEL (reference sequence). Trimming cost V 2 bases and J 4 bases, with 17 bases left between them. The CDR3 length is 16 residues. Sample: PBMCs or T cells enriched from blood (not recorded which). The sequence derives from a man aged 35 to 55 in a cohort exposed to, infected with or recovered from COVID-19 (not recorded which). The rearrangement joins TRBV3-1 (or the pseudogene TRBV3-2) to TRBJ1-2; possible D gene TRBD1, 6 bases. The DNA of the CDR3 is TGTGCCAGCAGCCAAACTCCCACAGGGATTAGCTATGGCTACACCTTC. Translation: CASSQTPTGISYGYTF.